The T cell receptor beta chain described here comes from a study of T cell responses to AZD1222 COVID-19 vaccine. Study-wide results and caveats: Breadth and depth of Spike-specific TCRs rose after two AZD1222 doses. The study sampled repertoires only after the peak T cell response.

Repertoires were generated with immunoSEQ multiplex PCR, while TCRdb's copy carries only in-frame clones and drops some. Found here are some 140,000 clones, roughly 92% of them singletons; the top ten hold 5% to 7%. Concerning this clone: Antigen specificity is unknown.

The CDR3 sequence is 17 residues long. CDR1 is LGHNA and CDR2 is YNFKEQ in the germline V gene. Trimming took 3 bases from V and 2 from J; bases not matched to a gene: 8. This clonotype was sampled from an adult in good health. The sample consisted of peripheral blood, taken on day 0 of AZD1222 vaccination. The V and J genes are TRBV4-2 and TRBJ1-4; 8 bases agree with TRBD1. The CDR3 region has the DNA TGTGCCAGCAGCCACGCCGGACAGGGTGGGACTAATGAAAAACTGTTTTTT. Its translation is CASSHAGQGGTNEKLFF.